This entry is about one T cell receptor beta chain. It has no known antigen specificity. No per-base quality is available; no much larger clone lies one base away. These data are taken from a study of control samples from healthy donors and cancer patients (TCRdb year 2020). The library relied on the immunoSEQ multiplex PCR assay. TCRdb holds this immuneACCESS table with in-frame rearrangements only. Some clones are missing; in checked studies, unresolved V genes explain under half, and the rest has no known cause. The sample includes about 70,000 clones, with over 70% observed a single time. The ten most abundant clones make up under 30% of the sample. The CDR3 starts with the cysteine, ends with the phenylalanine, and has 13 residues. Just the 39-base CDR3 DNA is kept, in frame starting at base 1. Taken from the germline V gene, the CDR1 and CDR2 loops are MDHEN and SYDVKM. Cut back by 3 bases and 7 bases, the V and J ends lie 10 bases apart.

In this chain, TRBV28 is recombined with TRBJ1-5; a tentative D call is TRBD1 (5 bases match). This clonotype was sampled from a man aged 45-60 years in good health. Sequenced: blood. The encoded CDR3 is CASSFSRGQPQHF. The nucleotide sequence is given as TGTGCCAGCAGTTTCAGTCGGGGCCAGCCCCAGCATTTT.